These 8 T cell receptor beta chains came from one sample sequenced in a study of OX40 agonist ivuxolimab in advanced cancers. Method: immunoSEQ multiplex PCR; TCRdb's copy keeps in-frame clones and lacks some. The profile covers 50,000 to 75,000 clones, with roughly nine tenths appearing a single time and 15% to 20% taken by the ten largest. The material sequenced was CD4+ or CD8+ T cells sorted from blood, taken in a trial of the OX40 agonist ivuxolimab. The receptors come from an adult with an advanced solid tumor such as melanoma, head and neck, liver or kidney cancer.

This chain joins TRBV5-1 and TRBJ2-5; D is unresolved. V was cut by 2 bases and J by 5 bases, with 7 bases left in between. CDR1 is SGHRS and CDR2 is YFSETQ in the germline V gene. This CDR3 is 12 amino acids long. The CDR3 protein is CASSFAGETQYF. The CDR3 DNA follows: TGCGCCAGCAGCTTTGCTGGGGAGACCCAGTACTTC.

The CDR3: CASSPRTVEQFF. CDR3 coding DNA: TGTGCCAGCAGCCCGCGGACTGTTGAGCAGTTCTTC. The chain recombines TRBV7-9 with TRBJ2-1; a possible D gene is TRBD2 (5 bases). Germline lookup yields CDR1 SEHNR and CDR2 FQNEAQ (reference sequence). V was cut by 5 bases and J by 9 bases, with 11 bases left in between. This CDR3 contains 12 residues.

CDR3 residues: CASSEYRTGIGNTIYF. The CDR3 DNA reads as TGTGCCAGCAGTGAATATAGGACAGGGATTGGAAACACCATATATTTT. The chain links TRBV25-1 to TRBJ1-3; TRBD1 matches at 8 bases. The CDR3 covers 16 residues. Losses at the gene ends were 0 bases for V and 3 bases for J; bases not matched to a gene: 4. The germline V gene has CDR1 MGHDK and CDR2 SYGVNS.

The count of this clone is one. This chain connects TRBV11-2 to TRBJ2-3; 9 bases fit TRBD1. This CDR3 region has 17 residues. V trimming: 4 bases; J trimming: 0 bases; junction bases outside the gene matches: 8. Germline CDR1 reads SGHAT; CDR2 reads FQNNGV. CDR3 sequence (DNA): TGTGCCAGCAGCTGGGGACAGGGTCGGGATAGCACAGATACGCAGTATTTT. This gives the protein CASSWGQGRDSTDTQYF.

This rearrangement joins TRBV7-9 to TRBJ2-7; D is unresolved. The V gene's germline CDR1 is SEHNR and CDR2 FQNEAQ (reference sequence). Trimming pared 6 bases from V and 2 bases from J, leaving 26 bases between. This CDR3 comprises 18 residues. CDR3: CASRTAAADSKIPYEQYF. The CDR3 DNA follows: TGTGCCAGCAGAACCGCGGCAGCCGATTCTAAGATTCCCTACGAGCAGTACTTC.

The V gene is TRBV25-1, the J gene TRBJ2-7, with D perhaps being TRBD1 or TRBD2 (5 bases each). Germline V CDR1 and CDR2: MGHDK, SYGVNS. The ends were cut back, 1 base at V and 3 bases at J, with 10 bases in the middle. The CDR3 is 14 residues long. The DNA of the CDR3 is TGTGCCAGCAGTGAATGGGACGGACACTACGAGCAGTACTTC. Residues: CASSEWDGHYEQYF.

The CDR3 DNA reads TGTGCCAGCTCCGCCAGCTACAATGAGCAGTTCTTC. Translation gives CASSASYNEQFF. The chain couples TRBV2 to TRBJ2-1; D remains unclear. Germline V gene data show CDR1 as SNHLY and CDR2 as FYNNEI. The CDR3 loop spans 12 amino acids. Trimming removed 8 bases from V and 3 bases from J, with 8 bases in between.

This chain uses TRBV23-1 with TRBJ2-7; TRBD1 aligns across 7 bases. TRBV23-1 is flagged as an ORF with uncertain function. V lost 0 bases to trimming and J lost 6 bases; unmatched junction nucleotides: 17. This CDR3 has 18 residues. The CDR3 here is CASSQSGELRGHEFEQYF. The DNA for the CDR3 is TGCGCCAGCAGTCAATCGGGCGAATTGAGGGGGCATGAATTCGAGCAGTACTTC.